This T cell receptor (beta chain) came from a study of blood T cell repertoires in COVID-19. Whole-study context: Acute-phase and convalescent COVID-19 samples originated in the United States, Italy and Spain.

Seattle cases were enrolled at active infection and followed longitudinally. Authors' analysis steps: Reference gene primer amplification gave nucleated cell count estimates. Assay used: immunoSEQ multiplex PCR; TCRdb lists only in-frame clones, some missing. V and J calls and clone size come straight from that table; D and trimming were deduced from the DNA. The data contain 100,000 to 150,000 clones, roughly 74% of them seen just once; the ten biggest clones take up 4.5% to 6%. V shed 5 bases and J 3 bases; nucleotides not matched to a gene: 2. Germline V lookup: CDR1 SGHNT, CDR2 YYREEE (reference sequence). This CDR3 comprises 13 residues.

This chain joins TRBV5-4 and TRBJ2-5; 9 bases agree with TRBD1. The sample consisted of peripheral blood. The receptor was derived from a man older than 75 with COVID-19, enrolled during active disease. For the CDR3, the DNA is TGTGCCAGCAGAGGGGACAGGGAAGAGACCCAGTACTTC. Encoded protein: CASRGDREETQYF.